Presented here are 6 T cell receptor beta chains from one specimen sequenced in a study of CD8+CD57+ T cells in acquired aplastic anemia. The TCR beta profiling, which covered VDJ combination and CDR3 sequence, was carried out using genomic DNA as the template. Using its own MiXCR run on the reads, TCRdb lists one record per CDR3 protein. The profile shows hundreds of thousands of distinct CDR3 sequences, around 72% of them singletons. Sequenced: sorted CD4+, CD8+, or CD8+CD57+ T cells (not recorded which) from PBMCs. These receptors were collected from a human donor in good health, serving as a control.

The chain recombines TRBV20-1 with TRBJ1-6; 8 bases are shared with TRBD1. The CDR3 has 13 amino acids. V was pared by 1 base and J by 7 bases, with 0 bases of the junction left unmatched. Germline CDR1 is DFQATT and CDR2 is SNEGSKA (reference sequence). CDR3 coding DNA: TGCAGTGCTAGAGGACAGGGGAATTCACCCCTCCACTTT. Translation: CSARGQGNSPLHF.

Concerning this clonotype itself: The CDR3 end shows no conserved phenylalanine or tryptophan, and so a read error is likely. The limits of the CDR3 on the DNA are not certain, so only TCRdb's listed CDR3 is given. The V and J genes are TRBV2 and TRBJ1-4; TRBD1 is the table's D call and was not checked against the DNA. Germline assignment: CDR1 SNHLY and CDR2 FYNNEI. Termini included, the CDR3 measures 14 amino acids. CDR3 amino acids: CASSTGTGWFTFGS.

V and J are TRBV3-1 and TRBJ2-6, with unresolved D. Trimming pared 6 bases from V and 4 bases from J, leaving 4 bases between. CDR1 is LGHDT and CDR2 is YNNKEL in the germline V gene (reference sequence). This CDR3 comprises 12 residues. DNA of the CDR3: TGTGCCAGCAGGACCGGGGCCAACGTCCTGACTTTC. It specifies CASRTGANVLTF.

The rearrangement joins TRBV12-3 or TRBV12-4 to TRBJ1-2, with 10 bases aligning to TRBD1. CDR3 length equals 14 residues. The trim removed 5 bases at V and 4 bases at J, leaving 4 bases unmatched. Written as DNA, the CDR3 is TGTGCCAGCAGTCCCGGGACAGGGGTCTATGGCTACACCTTC. It codes for CASSPGTGVYGYTF.

A remark on this clonotype: A junction boundary mismatches the germline segment, possibly from a read error. This chain uses TRBV5-1 with TRBJ2-5, with unresolved D. The CDR3 covers 13 residues. Germline V CDR1 and CDR2: SGHRS, YFSETQ. The CDR3 here is CASSSGDTQYQYF. The CDR3 nucleotides read TGTGCCAGCAGCTCCGGAGATACGCAGTACCAGTACTTC.

Worth noting for this clonotype: This is likely a read error, given that the CDR3 carries no conserved phenylalanine or tryptophan at its end. This chain uses TRBV7-2 with TRBJ1-5; TRBD1 might be the D (5 bases). This CDR3 region has 13 residues. V lost 2 bases and J 13 bases, leaving 15 bases between the germline ends. Looked up from germline, CDR1 is SGHTA and CDR2 is FQGNSA. The CDR3 bases are TGTGCCAGCAGCTTATCTCCTCCAGGGCATCAGCATTAT. It encodes CASSLSPPGHQHY.